Listed below are T cell receptor beta chains from one sample, sequenced in a study of CD8+ T cells in alopecia areata. Only in-frame clones appear in the TCRdb table, and some are missing; sequencing was by immunoSEQ multiplex PCR. The table shows over 14,000 clones, with roughly 54% occurring only once. Sequenced input: CD4+ Tregs sorted from blood. All receptors derive from a human donor with alopecia areata. CDR3s include the opening cysteine and the closing phenylalanine or tryptophan. A D gene is named only where the DNA matches it firmly. Clone size appears in some rows only: once, few, many, or a class for an expanded clone.

v_gene,j_gene,d_gene,abundance,CDR3nt,CDR3aa
TRBV10-1,TRBJ2-7,-,-,TGCGCCAGCAGTGAGTCGAAAGCAGGGATCTACGAGCAGTACTTC,CASSESKAGIYEQYF
TRBV28,TRBJ2-5,-,-,TGTGCCAGCAGTTTATCAGGGGTTGAGACCCAGTACTTC,CASSLSGVETQYF
TRBV18,TRBJ1-1,-,-,TGTGCCAGCTCACCCAATCAGGGGAACACTGAAGCTTTCTTT,CASSPNQGNTEAFF
TRBV28,TRBJ2-2,TRBD1,once,TGTGCCAGCAGTTGGTGGACAGGGGAGTCCGGGGAGCTGTTTTTT,CASSWWTGESGELFF
TRBV11-2,TRBJ1-1,-,-,TGTGCCAGCAGCTTTGGCACTGAAGCTTTCTTT,CASSFGTEAFF
TRBV7-3,TRBJ2-1,-,-,TGTGCCAGCAGCTTGAGGGGGACTAACAATGAGCAGTTCTTC,CASSLRGTNNEQFF
TRBV5-1,TRBJ2-3,-,-,TGCGCCAGCAGCTCGGGCACAGATACGCAGTATTTT,CASSSGTDTQYF
TRBV7-2,TRBJ2-7,-,-,TGTGCCAGCAGCCCGGCCACCGGGACCAGGTACTTC,CASSPATGTRYF
TRBV7-3,TRBJ2-1,-,-,TGTGCCAGCAGCTCCCTCCTTTCGACGAAGAACAATGAGCAGTTCTTC,CASSSLLSTKNNEQFF
TRBV11-2,TRBJ2-5,TRBD2,-,TGTGCCAGCAGCCCTAGGGCTAGCGGGTGGGGGGAGACCCAGTACTTC,CASSPRASGWGETQYF
TRBV5-1,TRBJ2-3,TRBD2,-,TGCGCCAGCAGCTTCCTAGCGGGAGGGCGAGATACGCAGTATTTT,CASSFLAGGRDTQYF
TRBV29-1,TRBJ2-7,-,-,TGCAGCGTGGCAAGGAGCTCCTACGAGCAGTACTTC,CSVARSSYEQYF
TRBV5-1,TRBJ2-7,-,-,TGCGCCAGCAGCTTCGGTATGTGGCAAAGGGACTACGAGCAGTACTTC,CASSFGMWQRDYEQYF
TRBV6-1,TRBJ2-6,-,-,TGTGCCAGCAGTGAATTGGGGGGTTTTGGGGCCAACGTCCTGACTTTC,CASSELGGFGANVLTF
TRBV20-1,TRBJ2-3,-,-,TGCAGTGCTACCACAGATACGCAGTATTTT,CSATTDTQYF
TRBV10-3,TRBJ2-4,TRBD2,-,TGTGCCATCAGTGGCCTAGCGGTAGGCATTCAGTACTTC,CAISGLAVGIQYF
TRBV28,TRBJ2-7,TRBD2,few,TGTGCCAGCAAGTTTCGGGGGACTAGCGGTTACGAGCAGTACTTC,CASKFRGTSGYEQYF
TRBV10-3,TRBJ2-7,TRBD1,-,TGTGCCATCAGTGAGTCAAGGGACAGAAGTGGTCGGAACGAGCAGTACTTC,CAISESRDRSGRNEQYF
TRBV18,TRBJ2-1,-,-,TGTGCCAGCTCACCAAAAGGGCCAGAGCAGTTCTTC,CASSPKGPEQFF
TRBV5-8,TRBJ2-1,TRBD1,medium-sized,TGTGCCAGCAGCTCGGCGACAGGGCTTCTATACAATGAGCAGTTCTTC,CASSSATGLLYNEQFF
TRBV2,TRBJ2-4,TRBD1,-,TGTGCCAGCAGATACGACAGGGTGAACATTCAGTACTTC,CASRYDRVNIQYF
TRBV12-5,TRBJ2-6,TRBD2,-,TGTGCTAGTGGTTTGCCCCCGGGGCGGGGGGTCTCTGGGGCCAACGTCCTGACTTTC,CASGLPPGRGVSGANVLTF
TRBV29-1,TRBJ2-6,-,-,TGCAGCGTAATACAGGGCAGCTCTGGGGCCAACGTCCTGACTTTC,CSVIQGSSGANVLTF
TRBV7-2,TRBJ2-7,-,-,TGTGCCAGCAGCCGGACTACCGAGGACGAGCAGTACTTC,CASSRTTEDEQYF
TRBV5-1,TRBJ2-1,TRBD2,-,TGCGCCAGCAGCTACTATAGCGGGAGTTACAATGAGCAGTTCTTC,CASSYYSGSYNEQFF
TRBV19,TRBJ1-2,TRBD1,medium-sized,TGTGCCAGTAGGGGATGGACAGGGGATTATGGCTACACCTTC,CASRGWTGDYGYTF
TRBV10-3,TRBJ2-7,-,-,TGTGCCATCAGTGAGTCGATTAGTCTAGCTGACAGGTTCCACGAGCAGTACTTC,CAISESISLADRFHEQYF
TRBV19,TRBJ1-1,-,medium-sized,TGTGCCAGTAGTAGAACAGTAGAGAACACTGAAGCTTTCTTT,CASSRTVENTEAFF
TRBV7-9,TRBJ2-1,-,few,TGTGCCAGCAGCCCAGGGACTTTCCCGAATGAGCAGTTCTTC,CASSPGTFPNEQFF
TRBV2,TRBJ2-5,-,-,TGTGCCAGCAGTGAAGCCCCACTGGGGGACGGGAAGAAAAAAGAGACCCAGTACTTC,CASSEAPLGDGKKKETQYF
TRBV28,TRBJ1-4,-,-,TGTGCTAGTACGGACGCAGGAGGGGGTAATGAAAAACTGTTTTTT,CASTDAGGGNEKLFF
TRBV7-3,TRBJ2-3,TRBD2,-,TGTGCCAGCAGCTTGCTAGCGGCCAGGAGCACAGATACGCAGTATTTT,CASSLLAARSTDTQYF